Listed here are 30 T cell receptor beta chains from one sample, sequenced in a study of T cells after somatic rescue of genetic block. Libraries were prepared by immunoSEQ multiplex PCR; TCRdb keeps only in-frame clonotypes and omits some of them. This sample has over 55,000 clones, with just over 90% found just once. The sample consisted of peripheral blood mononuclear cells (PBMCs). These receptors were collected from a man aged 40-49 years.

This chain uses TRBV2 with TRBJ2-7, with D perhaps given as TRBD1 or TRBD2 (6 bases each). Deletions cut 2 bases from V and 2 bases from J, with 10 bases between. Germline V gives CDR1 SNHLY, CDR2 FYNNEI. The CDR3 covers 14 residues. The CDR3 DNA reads TGTGCCAGCAGTGAAAGGGGGGCCCCCTACGAGCAGTACTTC. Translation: CASSERGAPYEQYF.

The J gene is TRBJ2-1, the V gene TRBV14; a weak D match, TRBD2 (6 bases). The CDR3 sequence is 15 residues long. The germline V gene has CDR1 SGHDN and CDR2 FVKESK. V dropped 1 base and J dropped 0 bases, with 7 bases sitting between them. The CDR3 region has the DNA TGTGCCAGCAGCCAAGGCGGGGTCTCCTACAATGAGCAGTTCTTC. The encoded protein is CASSQGGVSYNEQFF.

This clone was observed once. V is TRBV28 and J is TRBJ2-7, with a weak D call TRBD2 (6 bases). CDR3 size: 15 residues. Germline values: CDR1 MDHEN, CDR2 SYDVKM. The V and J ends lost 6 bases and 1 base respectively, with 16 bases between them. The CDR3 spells CASRSFSGTSYEQYF. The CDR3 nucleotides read TGTGCCAGCAGATCCTTTAGCGGAACATCCTACGAGCAGTACTTC.

The CDR3 protein is CASSESERGRRYF. The CDR3 bases are TGTGCCAGCAGTGAATCGGAACGTGGGCGTCGGTACTTC. V usage is TRBV2 and J usage is TRBJ2-7; D gene ambiguous. The V end lost 2 bases, the J end lost 12 bases, and 17 bases lay between the germline ends. This CDR3 region has 13 residues. Germline V lookup: CDR1 SNHLY, CDR2 FYNNEI. Full variable domain (missing parts from reference TRBV2 and TRBJ2-7): EPEVTQTPSHQVTQMGQEVILRCVPISNHLYFYWYRQILGQKVEFLVSFYNNEISEKSEIFDDQFSVERPDGSNFTLKIRSTKLEDSAMYFCASSESERGRRYFGPGTRLTVT.

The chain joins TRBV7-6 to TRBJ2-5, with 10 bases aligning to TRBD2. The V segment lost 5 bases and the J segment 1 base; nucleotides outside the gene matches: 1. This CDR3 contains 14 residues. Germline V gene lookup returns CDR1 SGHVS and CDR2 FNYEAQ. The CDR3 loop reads CASSTSGTQETQYF. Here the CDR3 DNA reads TGTGCCAGCAGCACTAGCGGGACCCAAGAGACCCAGTACTTC.

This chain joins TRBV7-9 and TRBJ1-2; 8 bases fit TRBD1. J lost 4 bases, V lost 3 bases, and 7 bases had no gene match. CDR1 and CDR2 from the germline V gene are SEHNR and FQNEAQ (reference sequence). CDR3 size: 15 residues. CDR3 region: CASSFLPDRGYGYTF. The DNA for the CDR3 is TGTGCCAGCAGCTTCCTCCCTGACAGGGGCTATGGCTACACCTTC.

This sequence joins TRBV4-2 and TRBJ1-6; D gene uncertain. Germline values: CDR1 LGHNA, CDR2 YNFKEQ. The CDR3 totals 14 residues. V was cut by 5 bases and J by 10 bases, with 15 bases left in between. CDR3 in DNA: TGTGCCAGCAGCTTGGCCGGGGTCAGCTCACCCCTCCACTTT. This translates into CASSLAGVSSPLHF.

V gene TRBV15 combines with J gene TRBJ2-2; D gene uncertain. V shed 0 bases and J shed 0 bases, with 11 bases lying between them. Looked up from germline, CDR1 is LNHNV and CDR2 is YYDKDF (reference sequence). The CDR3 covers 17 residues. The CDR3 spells CATSRDSWQANTGELFF. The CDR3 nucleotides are TGTGCCACCAGCAGAGATTCATGGCAGGCGAACACCGGGGAGCTGTTTTTT.

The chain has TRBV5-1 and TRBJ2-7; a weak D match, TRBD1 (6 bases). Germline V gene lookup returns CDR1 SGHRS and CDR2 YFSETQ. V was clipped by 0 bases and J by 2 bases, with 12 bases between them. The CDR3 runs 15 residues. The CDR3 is CASSLAPGTPYEQYF. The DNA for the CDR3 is TGCGCCAGCAGCTTGGCCCCCGGGACACCCTACGAGCAGTACTTC.

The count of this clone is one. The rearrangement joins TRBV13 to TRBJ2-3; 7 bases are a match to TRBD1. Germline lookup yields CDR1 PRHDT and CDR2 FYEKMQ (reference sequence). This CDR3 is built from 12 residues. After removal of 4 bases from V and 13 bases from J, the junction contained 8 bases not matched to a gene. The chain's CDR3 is CASSSRQGPEYF. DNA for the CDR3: TGTGCCAGCAGCTCACGACAGGGTCCCGAGTATTTT.

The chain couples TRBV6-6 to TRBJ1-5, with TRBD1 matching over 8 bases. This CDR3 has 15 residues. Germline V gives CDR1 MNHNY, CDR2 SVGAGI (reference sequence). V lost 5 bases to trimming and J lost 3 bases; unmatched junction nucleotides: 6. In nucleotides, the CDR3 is TGTGCCAGCAGTGGACAGGGATCCGCCAATCAGCCCCAGCATTTT. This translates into CASSGQGSANQPQHF.

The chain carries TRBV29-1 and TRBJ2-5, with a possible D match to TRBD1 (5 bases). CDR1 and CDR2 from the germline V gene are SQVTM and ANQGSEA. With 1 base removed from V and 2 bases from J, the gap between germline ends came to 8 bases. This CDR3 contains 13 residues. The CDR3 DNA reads TGCAGCGTTGAAGGACAGTATCAAGAGACCCAGTACTTC. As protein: CSVEGQYQETQYF.

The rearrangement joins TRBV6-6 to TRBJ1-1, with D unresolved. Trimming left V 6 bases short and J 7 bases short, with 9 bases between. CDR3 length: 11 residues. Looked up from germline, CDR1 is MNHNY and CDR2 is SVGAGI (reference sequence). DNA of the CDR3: TGTGCCAGCAGCACGGGGATTGAAGCTTTCTTT. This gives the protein CASSTGIEAFF.

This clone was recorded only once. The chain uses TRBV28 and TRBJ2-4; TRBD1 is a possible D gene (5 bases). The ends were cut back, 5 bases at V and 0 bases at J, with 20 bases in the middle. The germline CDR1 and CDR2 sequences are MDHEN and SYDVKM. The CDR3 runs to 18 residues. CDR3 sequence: CASSGHKGELVAKNIQYF. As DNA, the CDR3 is TGTGCCAGCAGTGGACATAAAGGGGAACTGGTAGCCAAAAACATTCAGTACTTC.

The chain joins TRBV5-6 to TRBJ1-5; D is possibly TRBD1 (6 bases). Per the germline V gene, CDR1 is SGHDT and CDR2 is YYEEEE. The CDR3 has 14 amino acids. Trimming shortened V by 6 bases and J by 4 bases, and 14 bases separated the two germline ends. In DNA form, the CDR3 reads TGTGCCAGCACCCGGGGGGCGGTTAATCAGCCCCAGCATTTT. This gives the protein CASTRGAVNQPQHF.

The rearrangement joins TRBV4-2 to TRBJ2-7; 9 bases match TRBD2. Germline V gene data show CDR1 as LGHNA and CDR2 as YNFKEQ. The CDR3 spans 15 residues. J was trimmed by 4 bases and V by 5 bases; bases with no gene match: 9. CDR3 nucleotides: TGTGCCAGCAGCGGGTCTAGCGGGGTCAGATACGAGCAGTACTTC. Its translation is CASSGSSGVRYEQYF.

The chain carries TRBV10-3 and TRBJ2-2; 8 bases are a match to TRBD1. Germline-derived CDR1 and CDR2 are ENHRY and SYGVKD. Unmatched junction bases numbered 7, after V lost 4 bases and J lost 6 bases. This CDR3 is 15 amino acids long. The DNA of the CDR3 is TGTGCCATCAGTGCGTTACAGGGGGGCCCCGGGGAGCTGTTTTTT. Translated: CAISALQGGPGELFF.

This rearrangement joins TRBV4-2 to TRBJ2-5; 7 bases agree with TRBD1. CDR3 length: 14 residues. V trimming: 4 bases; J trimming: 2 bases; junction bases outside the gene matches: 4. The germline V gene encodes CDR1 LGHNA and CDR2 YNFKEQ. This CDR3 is CASSRDREQETQYF. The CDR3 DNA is TGTGCCAGCAGCCGCGACAGGGAACAAGAGACCCAGTACTTC.

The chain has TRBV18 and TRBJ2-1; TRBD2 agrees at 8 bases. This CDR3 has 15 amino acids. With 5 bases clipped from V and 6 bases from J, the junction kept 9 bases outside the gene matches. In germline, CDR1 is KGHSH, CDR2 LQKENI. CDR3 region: CASSTQRGRVNEQFF. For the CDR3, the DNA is TGTGCCAGCTCAACCCAGCGGGGGAGGGTCAATGAGCAGTTCTTC.

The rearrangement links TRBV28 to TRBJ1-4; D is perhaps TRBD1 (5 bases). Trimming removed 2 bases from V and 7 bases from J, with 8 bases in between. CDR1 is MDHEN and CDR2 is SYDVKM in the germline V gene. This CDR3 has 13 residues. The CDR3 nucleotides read TGTGCCAGCAGTTTAGGGGGGAGTGAAAAACTGTTTTTT. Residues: CASSLGGSEKLFF.

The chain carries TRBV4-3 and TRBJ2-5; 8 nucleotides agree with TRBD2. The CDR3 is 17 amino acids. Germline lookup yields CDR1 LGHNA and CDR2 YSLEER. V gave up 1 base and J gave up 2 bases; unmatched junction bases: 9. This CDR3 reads CASSQGTGGDLQETQYF. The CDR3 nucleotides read TGCGCCAGCAGCCAAGGAACCGGGGGGGACTTACAAGAGACCCAGTACTTC.

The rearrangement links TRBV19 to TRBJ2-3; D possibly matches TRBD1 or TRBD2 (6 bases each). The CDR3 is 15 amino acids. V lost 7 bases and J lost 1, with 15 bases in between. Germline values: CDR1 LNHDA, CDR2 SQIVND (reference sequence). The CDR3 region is CASNPVGGGTDTQYF. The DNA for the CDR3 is TGTGCCAGTAATCCGGTGGGGGGCGGCACAGATACGCAGTATTTT. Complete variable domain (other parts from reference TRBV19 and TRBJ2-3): DGGITQSPKYLFRKEGQNVTLSCEQNLNHDAMYWYRQDPGQGLRLIYYSQIVNDFQKGDIAEGYSVSREKKESFPLTVTSAQKNPTAFYLCASNPVGGGTDTQYFGPGTRLTVL.

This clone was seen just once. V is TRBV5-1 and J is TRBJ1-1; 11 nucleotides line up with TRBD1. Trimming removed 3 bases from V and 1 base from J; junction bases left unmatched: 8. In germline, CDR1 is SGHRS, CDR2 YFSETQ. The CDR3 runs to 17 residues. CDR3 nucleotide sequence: TGCGCCAGCAGCTGGCTGGACAGGGGGCTATCGAACACTGAAGCTTTCTTT. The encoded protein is CASSWLDRGLSNTEAFF.

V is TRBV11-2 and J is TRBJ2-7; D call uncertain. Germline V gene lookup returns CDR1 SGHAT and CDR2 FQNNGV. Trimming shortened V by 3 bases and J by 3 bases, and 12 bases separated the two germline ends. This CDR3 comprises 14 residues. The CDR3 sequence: CASSFYDNYYEQYF. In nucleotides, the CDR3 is TGTGCCAGCAGCTTCTATGACAACTACTACGAGCAGTACTTC.

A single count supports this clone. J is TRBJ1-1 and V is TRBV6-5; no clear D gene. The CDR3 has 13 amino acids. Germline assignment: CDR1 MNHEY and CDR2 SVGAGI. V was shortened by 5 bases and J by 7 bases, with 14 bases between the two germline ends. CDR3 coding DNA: TGTGCCAGCAGTACCTCAGGACTGGTTGAAGCTTTCTTT. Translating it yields CASSTSGLVEAFF.

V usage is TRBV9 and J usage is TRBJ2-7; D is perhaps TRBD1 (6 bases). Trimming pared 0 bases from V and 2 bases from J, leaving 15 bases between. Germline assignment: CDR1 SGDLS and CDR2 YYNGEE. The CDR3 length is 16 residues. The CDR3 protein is CASSVGVDTGTYEQYF. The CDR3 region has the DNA TGTGCCAGCAGCGTAGGAGTTGATACAGGGACCTACGAGCAGTACTTC.

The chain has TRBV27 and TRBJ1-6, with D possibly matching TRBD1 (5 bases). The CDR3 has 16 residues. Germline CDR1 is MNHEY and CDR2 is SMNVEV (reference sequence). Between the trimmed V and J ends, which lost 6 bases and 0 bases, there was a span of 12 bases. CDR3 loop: CASRDTSSSYNSPLHF. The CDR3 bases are TGTGCCAGCAGGGACACTAGTAGCTCCTATAATTCACCCCTCCACTTT.

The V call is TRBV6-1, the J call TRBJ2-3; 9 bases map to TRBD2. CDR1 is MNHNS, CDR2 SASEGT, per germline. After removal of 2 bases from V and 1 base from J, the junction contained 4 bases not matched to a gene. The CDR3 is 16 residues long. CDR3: CASSETLAGGTDTQYF. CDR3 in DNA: TGTGCCAGCAGTGAAACCTTAGCGGGGGGCACAGATACGCAGTATTTT.

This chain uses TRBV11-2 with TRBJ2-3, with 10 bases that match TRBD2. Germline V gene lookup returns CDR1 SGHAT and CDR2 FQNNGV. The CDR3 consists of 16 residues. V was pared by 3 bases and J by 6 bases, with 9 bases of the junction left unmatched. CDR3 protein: CASSFPSGGTTDTQYF. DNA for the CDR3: TGTGCCAGCAGCTTCCCTAGCGGGGGTACGACGGATACGCAGTATTTT.

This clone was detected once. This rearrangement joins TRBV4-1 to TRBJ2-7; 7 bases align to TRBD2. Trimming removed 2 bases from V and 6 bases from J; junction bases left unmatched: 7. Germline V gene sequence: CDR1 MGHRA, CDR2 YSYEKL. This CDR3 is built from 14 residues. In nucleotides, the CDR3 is TGCGCCAGCAGCCAACCTAAGACGGGGGGCGAGCAGTACTTC. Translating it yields CASSQPKTGGEQYF.